This TCR beta chain derives from a study of blood T cell repertoires in COVID-19. Study details: There were acute and convalescent COVID-19 samples, and they came from the United States, Italy and Spain. Sources were T cells, B-cell-depleted T cells, or PBMCs; the material itself was cDNA or gDNA.

V shed 3 bases and J 4 bases; nucleotides not matched to a gene: 14. CDR3 size: 19 residues. Per germline, CDR1 KGHSH and CDR2 LQKENI. As handled by the study authors: Estimation of nucleated cell counts was performed using reference gene primer amplification. Profiling relied on immunoSEQ multiplex PCR, and the TCRdb table lists in-frame clones only, not all of them. D and trimming were read from the DNA, whereas the V and J calls and clone size are those reported in that table. The table includes approximately 250,000 clones, just under 85% detected once. The specimen was peripheral blood. This clonotype was obtained from a woman in her sixties with active or convalescent COVID-19. V usage is TRBV18 and J usage is TRBJ2-7, with 14 bases matching TRBD2. CDR3 residues: CASSPGISLGTSGSYEQYF. CDR3 bases: TGTGCCAGCTCACCCGGGATTTCTTTAGGGACTAGCGGGAGTTACGAGCAGTACTTC. The whole variable domain, filled in from reference TRBV18 and TRBJ2-7, reads NAGVMQNPRHLVRRRGQEARLRCSPMKGHSHVYWYRQLPEEGLKFMVYLQKENIIDESGMPKERFSAEFPKEGPSILRIQQVVRGDSAAYFCASSPGISLGTSGSYEQYFGPGTRLTVT.